This TCR beta chain was found in a study of shared clonotypes between healthy human individuals. Study summary: Donor ages ranged 18 to 49 years: a couple of women, a few men. Findings and limits, study-wide: Around 5% was the fraction of naive CD4 clonotypes found shared across four donors.

Per the original data handling: Filtering differed, since immunoSEQ gave only junction sequences and no quality scores. TCRdb's table, derived via immunoSEQ multiplex PCR, lists solely in-frame clones and lacks some. The V and J calls and clone size were taken over from that table, and D and trimming were inferred from the DNA. The repertoire holds about 700,000 clones, with roughly 70% as singletons. Germline V gene data show CDR1 as GTSNPN and CDR2 as SVGIG (reference sequence). Between the trimmed V and J ends, which lost 5 bases and 5 bases, there was a span of 15 bases. This CDR3 region has 14 residues. This clone was recorded a few times. Its specificity is unknown.

Sequencing was performed on memory CD4+ T cells sorted from blood. Documented subset: CD45RA-negative fraction. The source is a young woman in good health. The chain employs TRBV30 and TRBJ2-2; D is undetermined. CDR3 in amino acids: CAWGGYIRTGELFF. In DNA form, the CDR3 reads TGTGCCTGGGGTGGTTACATTCGGACCGGGGAGCTGTTTTTT. Supplemented by reference TRBV30 and TRBJ2-2, the full variable domain reads SQTIHQWPATLVQPVGSPLSLECTVEGTSNPNLYWYRQAAGRGLQLLFYSVGIGQISSEVPQNLSASRPQDRQFILSSKKLLLSDSGFYLCAWGGYIRTGELFFGEGSRLTVL.